These 2 T cell receptor beta chains were all obtained from the same sample, sequenced in a study of blood T cell repertoires in COVID-19. Profiling relied on immunoSEQ multiplex PCR, and the TCRdb table lists in-frame clones only, not all of them. The sample gives hundreds of thousands of clones, more than 80% of which show up once; 0.9% to 1.1% is in the top ten. The sample consisted of PBMCs or T cells enriched from blood (not recorded which). The source is a man aged 18 to 30 who had recovered from COVID-19.

This CDR3 is CSVEGGDSLYNEQFF. The CDR3 DNA is TGCAGCGTTGAAGGGGGGGACAGCCTATACAATGAGCAGTTCTTC. The rearrangement links TRBV29-1 to TRBJ2-1, with a weak D call TRBD1 (7 bases). V dropped 1 base and J dropped 4 bases, with 14 bases sitting between them. This CDR3 region has 15 residues. The germline V gene has CDR1 SQVTM and CDR2 ANQGSEA.

This clone was seen just once. The CDR3 nucleotides read TGCGCCAGCAGCCAACAGGGGACATACTCTGGAAACACCATATATTTT. It yields the protein CASSQQGTYSGNTIYF. The chain links TRBV4-1 to TRBJ1-3; D is perhaps TRBD1 (6 bases). The CDR3 length is 16 residues. Germline CDR1 is MGHRA and CDR2 is YSYEKL. V lost 2 bases to trimming and J lost 0 bases, with 11 bases between them.